This is a list of T cell receptor beta chains from one sample in a study of monozygotic twins with inflammatory bowel disease. Reanalyzing the 5' RACE reads, TCRdb keeps one entry per CDR3 protein, without DNA. Its clone listing holds approximately 100,000 distinct CDR3 sequences. Sequenced: blood. The origin of the receptors is a human donor with ulcerative colitis or Crohn's disease, or a healthy co-twin of an affected twin (not recorded which). Both conserved end residues are part of each CDR3. A clone size is listed for some rows: how often the clone was seen (once, few, many), or a class if it is expanded.

v_call	j_call	clone_size	cdr3_length	cdr3_aa
TRBV24-1	TRBJ1-5	NA	15	CATSDGRYSNQPQHF
TRBV7-2	TRBJ2-1	NA	16	CASSLGGGGSYNEQFF
TRBV5-1	TRBJ1-1	NA	15	CASSFEGHLNTEAFF
TRBV5-1	TRBJ1-2	NA	17	CASSVGIREGLLSGYTF
TRBV7-3	TRBJ2-7	medium-sized	12	CASSGTGTEQYF
TRBV7-2	TRBJ2-2	NA	14	CASSFFDSTGELFF
TRBV12-3/TRBV12-4	TRBJ1-6	NA	14	CASSSQGMGSPLHF
TRBV7-2	TRBJ1-5	NA	14	CASSLESHGQPQHF
TRBV10-3	TRBJ2-4	NA	16	CAISVTGGTGKNIQYF
TRBV20-1	TRBJ1-1	NA	12	CSASAPNTEAFF
TRBV20-1	TRBJ1-5	NA	15	CSARDQTGPNQPQHF
TRBV4-3	TRBJ2-5	NA	15	CASSQGLGVGETQYF
TRBV20-1	TRBJ2-1	NA	13	CSAQGGSYNEQFF
TRBV20-1	TRBJ1-6	NA	13	CSAKGSNNSPLHF
TRBV20-1	TRBJ2-7	NA	16	CSARRTRLAGVYEQYF
TRBV12-3/TRBV12-4	TRBJ2-5	NA	18	CASRLLTSGRANGETQYF
TRBV4-3	TRBJ1-2	NA	15	CASSQPRTGGGGYTF
TRBV7-9	TRBJ2-1	NA	15	CASSLAAGGPKEQFF
TRBV12-3/TRBV12-4	TRBJ2-2	NA	14	CASRYRQNTGELFF
TRBV7-2	TRBJ2-6	NA	15	CASSSDGSGANVLTF
TRBV3-1	TRBJ1-1	NA	14	CASTHGGVNTEAFF
TRBV18	TRBJ1-4	NA	14	CASSRLATNEKLFF
TRBV7-6	TRBJ2-7	NA	13	CASSPHKSYEQYF
TRBV5-1	TRBJ2-3	NA	16	CASSLGLASYTDTQYF
TRBV5-1	TRBJ1-2	NA	16	CASSLAKEGANYGYTF
TRBV20-1	TRBJ2-5	NA	13	CSARGGPEETQYF
TRBV24-1	TRBJ1-1	NA	13	CATSDRGDRDAFF
TRBV6-1	TRBJ1-2	NA	14	CASRKGGLTYGYTF
TRBV3-1	TRBJ2-7	NA	13	CASSTTGGNEQYF
TRBV5-5	TRBJ2-1	NA	13	CASSQTGLGEQFF
TRBV9	TRBJ1-2	NA	15	CASSPRQGSNYGYTF
TRBV18	TRBJ2-1	NA	15	CASSLGVGDYNEQFF
TRBV12-3/TRBV12-4	TRBJ1-4	NA	14	CASTLDRESEKLFF
TRBV7-9	TRBJ2-1	NA	14	CASSLPGEFNEQFF
TRBV12-3/TRBV12-4	TRBJ1-5	NA	14	CASNLGGNNQPQHF
TRBV18	TRBJ1-5	NA	16	CASSRYQGQSNQPQHF
TRBV7-2	TRBJ2-3	NA	13	CASSLVESDTQYF
TRBV7-3	TRBJ2-1	NA	15	CASSAQAGAIREQFF
TRBV7-2	TRBJ2-7	NA	14	CASRLWAESYEQYF
TRBV7-2	TRBJ2-7	NA	14	CASSLQGISYEQYF
TRBV5-6	TRBJ1-2	NA	15	CASSRGQPTNYGYTF
TRBV9	TRBJ2-3	NA	17	CASSIGPKREGTDTQYF
TRBV20-1	TRBJ2-3	NA	17	CSATPRGTGGFTDTQYF
TRBV6-1	TRBJ1-4	NA	13	CASSVSTNEKLFF
TRBV29-1	TRBJ1-1	NA	11	CSGGLDTEAFF
TRBV4-3	TRBJ2-5	NA	14	CASSQDRIQETQYF
TRBV7-7	TRBJ2-1	NA	16	CASSLDGTGIYNEQFF
TRBV2	TRBJ1-4	NA	15	CASMGGWSGNEKLFF
TRBV7-6	TRBJ2-3	NA	17	CASSLGYSGGGTDTQYF
TRBV11-2	TRBJ2-1	NA	17	CASSQGGASGTYNEQFF
TRBV29-1	TRBJ2-1	NA	13	CSQMGGNYNEQFF
TRBV29-1	TRBJ1-1	NA	11	CSAYRDDKAFF
TRBV20-1	TRBJ2-5	NA	12	CSPLGQQETQYF
TRBV12-3/TRBV12-4	TRBJ2-1	NA	15	CASSPVGGPYNEQFF
TRBV5-5	TRBJ1-5	NA	15	CASSLNLAGGQPQHF
TRBV20-1	TRBJ2-3	NA	15	CSARAWGAWADTQYF
TRBV5-1	TRBJ1-5	NA	13	CASSWDSGQPQHF
TRBV20-1	TRBJ1-1	NA	12	CSAPGRMVEAFF
TRBV24-1	TRBJ2-7	NA	13	CATSGGASYEQYF
TRBV9	TRBJ2-3	NA	16	CASSNRKGQGTDTQYF